This T cell receptor (beta chain) was sequenced during a study of CD8 T cells in Susac syndrome. A quantity of about 0.5 to 1 ug RNA underwent reverse transcription using random hexamers. Each CDR3 protein gets one entry after TCRdb re-called the immunoSEQ multiplex PCR reads with MiXCR. The sample has some 200,000 distinct CDR3 sequences, approximately 90% seen once. V was clipped by 5 bases and J by 6 bases; unmatched bases: 6. CDR1 is SEHNR, CDR2 FQNEAQ, per germline (reference sequence). The CDR3 loop spans 14 amino acids. This receptor was taken from a human donor with multiple sclerosis. The sequenced sample was CD8+ T cells from PBMCs. The V and J genes are TRBV7-9 and TRBJ2-1; TRBD1 aligns across 8 bases. In nucleotides, the CDR3 is TGTGCCAGCAGCCGGACAGGGATTAGCAATGAGCAGTTCTTC. This translates into CASSRTGISNEQFF.